What follows are 10 T cell receptor beta chains derived from one specimen sequenced in a study of cytomegalovirus exposure and HLA in healthy donors. Vbeta (60) and Jbeta (13) primers were used in the PCR. Method: immunoSEQ multiplex PCR; TCRdb's copy keeps in-frame clones and lacks some. The sample lists roughly 120,000 clones, 70% to 80% occurring once. Sequenced sample: PBMCs. These receptors were taken from a woman aged 18 to 35 in good health and CMV-seronegative.

The chain combines TRBV19 with TRBJ1-1; D ambiguous. Germline loops: CDR1 LNHDA, CDR2 SQIVND (reference sequence). V was cut by 6 bases and J by 1 base, with 9 bases left in between. The CDR3 is 13 amino acids. The CDR3 sequence: CASRLGGNTEAFF. CDR3 coding DNA: TGTGCCAGTAGGCTCGGTGGGAACACTGAAGCTTTCTTT. Variable domain in full (rest from reference TRBV19 and TRBJ1-1): DGGITQSPKYLFRKEGQNVTLSCEQNLNHDAMYWYRQDPGQGLRLIYYSQIVNDFQKGDIAEGYSVSREKKESFPLTVTSAQKNPTAFYLCASRLGGNTEAFFGQGTRLTVV.

This clone was seen once. The genes are TRBV5-1 and TRBJ2-3; perhaps TRBD2 as D (6 bases). CDR1 and CDR2 from the germline V gene are SGHRS and YFSETQ. This CDR3 spans 14 amino acids. Deletions cut 4 bases from V and 6 bases from J, with 15 bases between. DNA of the CDR3: TGCGCCAGCAGCCGTGGCGGGGTCGGCGATACGCAGTATTTT. This codes for CASSRGGVGDTQYF.

V and J are TRBV5-5 and TRBJ1-2, with TRBD1 matching over 9 bases. This CDR3 contains 14 residues. V shed 0 bases and J 8 bases; nucleotides not matched to a gene: 5. Per germline, CDR1 SGHKS and CDR2 YYEKEE (reference sequence). Here the CDR3 DNA reads TGTGCCAGCAGCTTGGACAGGGGGCGGGGAGGCTACACCTTC. As protein: CASSLDRGRGGYTF.

CDR3 loop: CASSISGQINTEAFF. CDR3 nucleotide sequence: TGTGCCAGTAGTATATCCGGACAGATCAACACTGAAGCTTTCTTT. V gene TRBV19 combines with J gene TRBJ1-1, with TRBD1 as a possible D gene (6 bases). The CDR3 is made up of 15 amino acids. CDR1 and CDR2 (germline): LNHDA, SQIVND (reference sequence). The V and J ends lost 2 bases and 2 bases respectively, with 12 bases between them.

J is TRBJ1-4 and V is TRBV27, with 8 positions matching TRBD1. Germline CDR1 MNHEY, CDR2 SMNVEV (reference sequence). V was pared by 5 bases and J by 0 bases, with 2 bases of the junction left unmatched. This CDR3 region has 15 residues. The CDR3, as DNA: TGTGCCAGCAGTCTACAGGGGGCAACTAATGAAAAACTGTTTTTT. Translation: CASSLQGATNEKLFF.

The chain joins TRBV9 to TRBJ1-2; TRBD1 matches 7 bases. The V and J ends lost 3 bases and 8 bases, in that order; junction bases with no gene match: 7. Germline V gene lookup returns CDR1 SGDLS and CDR2 YYNGEE. The CDR3 covers 13 residues. In nucleotides, the CDR3 is TGTGCCAGCAGCGCCCGACAGGGTAGCGGCTACACCTTC. Translating it yields CASSARQGSGYTF.

The chain carries TRBV25-1 and TRBJ2-5, with 7 positions matching TRBD2. The CDR3 spans 15 residues. Germline V gene lookup returns CDR1 MGHDK and CDR2 SYGVNS. With V trimmed by 6 bases and J by 9 bases, 16 bases remained unmatched. The CDR3 spells CASRDPLSAGRAQYF. For the CDR3, the DNA is TGTGCCAGCAGGGACCCCCTTAGCGCAGGGAGGGCCCAGTACTTC.

Here the CDR3 reads CASRGGRGATDTQYF. CDR3 bases: TGTGCCAGTCGAGGGGGCAGGGGAGCCACAGATACGCAGTATTTT. The chain is built from TRBV19 and TRBJ2-3, with TRBD1 matching over 7 bases. The CDR3 length is 15 residues. Germline V gives CDR1 LNHDA, CDR2 SQIVND (reference sequence). Trimming cost V 8 bases and J 2 bases; bases outside gene matches: 10.

This sequence joins TRBV9 and TRBJ1-4; tentatively, D is TRBD1 (5 bases). The CDR3 covers 15 residues. Germline values: CDR1 SGDLS, CDR2 YYNGEE. V dropped 2 bases and J dropped 4 bases, with 12 bases sitting between them. The CDR3 DNA sequence: TGTGCCAGCAGCGTGGGGCCGGACTATAATGAAAAACTGTTTTTT. Encoded protein: CASSVGPDYNEKLFF.

This clone was seen a few times. This sample includes further DNA sequences coding for the same CDR3. The chain combines TRBV30 with TRBJ1-5; D possibly corresponds to TRBD1 (5 bases). The CDR3 contains 13 residues. Trimming took off 2 bases at V and 1 base at J, with 6 bases between the two ends. Germline lookup yields CDR1 GTSNPN and CDR2 SVGIG (reference sequence). DNA for the CDR3: TGTGCCTGGAGTCAGGGCAGCAATCAGCCCCAGCATTTT. Protein: CAWSQGSNQPQHF.